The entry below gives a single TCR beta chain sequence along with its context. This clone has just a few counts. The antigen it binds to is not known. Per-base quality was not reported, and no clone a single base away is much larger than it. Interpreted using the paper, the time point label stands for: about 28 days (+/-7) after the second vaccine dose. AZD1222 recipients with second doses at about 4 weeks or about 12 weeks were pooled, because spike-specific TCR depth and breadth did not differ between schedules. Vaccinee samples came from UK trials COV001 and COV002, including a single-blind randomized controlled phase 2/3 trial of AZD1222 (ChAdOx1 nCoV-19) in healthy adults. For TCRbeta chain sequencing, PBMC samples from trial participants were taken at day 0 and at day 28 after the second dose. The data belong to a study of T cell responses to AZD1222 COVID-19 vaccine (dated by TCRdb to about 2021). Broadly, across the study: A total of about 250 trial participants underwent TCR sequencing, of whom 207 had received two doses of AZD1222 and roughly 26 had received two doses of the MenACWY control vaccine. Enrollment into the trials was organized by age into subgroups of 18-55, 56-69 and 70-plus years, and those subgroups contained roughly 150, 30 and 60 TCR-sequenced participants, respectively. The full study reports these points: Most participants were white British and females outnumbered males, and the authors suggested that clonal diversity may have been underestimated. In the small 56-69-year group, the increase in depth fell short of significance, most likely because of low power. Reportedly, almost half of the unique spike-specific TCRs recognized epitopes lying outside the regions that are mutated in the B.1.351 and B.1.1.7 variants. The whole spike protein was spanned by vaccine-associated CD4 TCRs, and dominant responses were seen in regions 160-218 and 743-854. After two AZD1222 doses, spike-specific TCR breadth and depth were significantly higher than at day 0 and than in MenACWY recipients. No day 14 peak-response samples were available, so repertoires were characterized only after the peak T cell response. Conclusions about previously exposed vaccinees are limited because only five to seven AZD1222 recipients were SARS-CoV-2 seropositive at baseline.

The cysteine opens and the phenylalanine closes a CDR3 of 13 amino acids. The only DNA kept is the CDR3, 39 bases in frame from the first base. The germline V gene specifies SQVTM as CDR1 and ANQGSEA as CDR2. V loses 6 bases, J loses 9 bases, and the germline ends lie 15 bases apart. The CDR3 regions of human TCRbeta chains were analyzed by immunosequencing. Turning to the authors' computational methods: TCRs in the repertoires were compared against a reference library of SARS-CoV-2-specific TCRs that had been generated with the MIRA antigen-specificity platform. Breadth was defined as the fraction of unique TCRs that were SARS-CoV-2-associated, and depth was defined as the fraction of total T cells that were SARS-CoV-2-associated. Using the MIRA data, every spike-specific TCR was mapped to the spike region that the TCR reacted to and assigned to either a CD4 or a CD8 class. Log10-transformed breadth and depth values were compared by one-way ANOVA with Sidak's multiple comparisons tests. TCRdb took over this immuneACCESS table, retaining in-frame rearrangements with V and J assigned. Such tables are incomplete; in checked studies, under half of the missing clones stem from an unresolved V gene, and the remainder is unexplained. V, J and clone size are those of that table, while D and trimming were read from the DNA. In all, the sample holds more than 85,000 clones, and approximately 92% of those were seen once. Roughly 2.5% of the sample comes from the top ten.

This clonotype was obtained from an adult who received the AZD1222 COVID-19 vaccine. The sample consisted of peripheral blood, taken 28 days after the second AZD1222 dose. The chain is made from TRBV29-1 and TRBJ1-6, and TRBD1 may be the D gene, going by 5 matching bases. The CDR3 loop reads CSVRREFGSPLHF. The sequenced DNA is TGCAGCGTGCGCAGGGAGTTTGGTTCACCCCTCCACTTT.